Listed below are T cell receptor beta chains from one sample, sequenced in a study of blood T cell repertoires in COVID-19. Produced via immunoSEQ multiplex PCR; TCRdb's table is partial and in-frame only. The table lists 170,000 or so clones, roughly 78% of them singletons. The source material was peripheral blood. The receptors were gathered from a man aged 70-80 years with active or convalescent COVID-19. The CDR3 runs from the conserved cysteine through the conserved F or W. A D gene is named only where the DNA matches it firmly. Clone size, where shown, is once, few, many, or a class for clones that have expanded.

V	size	D	J	DNA	CDR3
TRBV2	.	.	TRBJ1-2	TGTGCCAGCAGTGACAGGGGCGGTGGCTACACCTTC	CASSDRGGGYTF
TRBV12-5	once	TRBD2	TRBJ2-1	TGTGCTAGTAGACTAGCGGGAGTCAATGAGCAGTTCTTC	CASRLAGVNEQFF
TRBV5-1	.	TRBD1	TRBJ1-1	TGCGCCAGCAGCTTGGCTCCAGGGGGCATCGGTGAAGCTTTCTTT	CASSLAPGGIGEAFF
TRBV6-5	.	.	TRBJ2-7	TGTGCCAGCCGAACTAGAAGAGGAGAGCAGTACTTC	CASRTRRGEQYF
TRBV12-3/TRBV12-4	.	.	TRBJ1-5	TGTGCCAGCAGTCTGCTGAGGGTTCAGCCCCAGCATTTT	CASSLLRVQPQHF
TRBV5-3	.	.	TRBJ1-4	TGTGCCAGAAGCCTCACGGACACAACTAATGAAAAACTGTTTTTT	CARSLTDTTNEKLFF
TRBV4-1	medium-sized	TRBD1	TRBJ2-7	TGCGCCAGCAGCTCTTCCCCGGGACAGGGCTACGAGCAGTACTTC	CASSSSPGQGYEQYF
TRBV4-1	.	TRBD2	TRBJ2-5	TGCGCCAGCAGCCAAGGCACTAGCGGGGGTTTCCGGGAGACCCAGTACTTC	CASSQGTSGGFRETQYF
TRBV2	few	.	TRBJ2-5	TGTGCCAGCAGGGTTGAGGTTCAGGGGACCCAGTACTTC	CASRVEVQGTQYF
TRBV4-2	.	.	TRBJ2-6	TGTGCCAGCAGCCCTCAAACGAAAAGACAAGCTGGGGCCAACGTCCTGACTTTC	CASSPQTKRQAGANVLTF
TRBV2	.	.	TRBJ1-1	TGTGCCAGCAGTTCCGACACGCGTGAAGCTTTCTTT	CASSSDTREAFF
TRBV7-2	.	TRBD2	TRBJ2-3	TGTGCCAGCAGCCCTGGGACTAGCGGGGGGGCCACAGATACGCAGTATTTT	CASSPGTSGGATDTQYF
TRBV7-9	.	.	TRBJ1-5	TGTGCCAGCAGCCAATCAGGGGTAGATCAGCCCCAGCATTTT	CASSQSGVDQPQHF
TRBV5-4	.	TRBD1	TRBJ2-7	TGTGCCAGCAGCTTGGGCGGAACAGGGGGATACGAGCAGTACTTC	CASSLGGTGGYEQYF
TRBV5-1	few	TRBD2	TRBJ2-1	TGCGCCAGCAGCTTGGCGGCGGGGGGAGCCAATGAGCAGTTCTTC	CASSLAAGGANEQFF
TRBV9	.	.	TRBJ1-2	TGTGCCAGCAGCGTAGGATCCACAGGAAGTAACTATGGCTACACCTTC	CASSVGSTGSNYGYTF
TRBV7-9	.	TRBD2	TRBJ2-3	TGTGCCAGCAGCCCGGGACTAGCGGGAATCACAGATACGCAGTATTTT	CASSPGLAGITDTQYF